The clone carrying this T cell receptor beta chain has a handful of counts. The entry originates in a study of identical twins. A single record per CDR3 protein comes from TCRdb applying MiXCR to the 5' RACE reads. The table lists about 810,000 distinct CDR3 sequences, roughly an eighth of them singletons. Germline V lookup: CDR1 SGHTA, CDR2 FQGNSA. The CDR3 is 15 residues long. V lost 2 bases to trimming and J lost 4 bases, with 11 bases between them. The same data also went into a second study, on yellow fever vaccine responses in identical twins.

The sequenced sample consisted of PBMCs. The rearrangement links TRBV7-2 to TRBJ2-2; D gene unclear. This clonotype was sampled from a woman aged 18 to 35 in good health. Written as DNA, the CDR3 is TGTGCCAGCAGCTTACAGAGGCCGGGCACCGGGGAGCTGTTTTTT. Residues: CASSLQRPGTGELFF.